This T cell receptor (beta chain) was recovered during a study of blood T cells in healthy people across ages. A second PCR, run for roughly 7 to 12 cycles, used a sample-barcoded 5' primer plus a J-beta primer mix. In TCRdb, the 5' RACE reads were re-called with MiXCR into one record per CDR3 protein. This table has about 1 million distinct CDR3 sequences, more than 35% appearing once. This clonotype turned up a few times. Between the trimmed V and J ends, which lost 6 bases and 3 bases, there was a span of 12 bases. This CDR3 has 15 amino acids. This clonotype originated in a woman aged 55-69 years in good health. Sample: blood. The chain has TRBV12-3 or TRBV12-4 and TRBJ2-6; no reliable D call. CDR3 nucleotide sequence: TGTGCCAGCAGACCGACCCTTTTTGGGGCCAACGTCCTGACTTTC. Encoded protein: CASRPTLFGANVLTF.